The TCR beta chain under discussion was sequenced for a study of cytomegalovirus exposure and HLA in healthy donors. Overall study results and limits: A link between a missense DCLRE1C variant and TCR beta V- and J-gene trimming emerged from a later analysis. Some TCR beta chains (about 180 of them) were listed as cytomegalovirus-associated.

J was trimmed by 6 bases and V by 2 bases; bases with no gene match: 4. Germline CDR1 and CDR2: SQVTM and ANQGSEA. The CDR3 contains 14 residues. As concerns this clone: The antigen remains undetermined.

PCR employed 60 Vbeta and 13 Jbeta primers. Sequencing used immunoSEQ multiplex PCR; TCRdb keeps in-frame clones, though not all of them. Of around 150,000 clones listed, roughly three quarters are singletons. The receptor comes from a male donor in good health and CMV-seronegative. Sequencing used PBMCs. The rearrangement links TRBV29-1 to TRBJ2-2, with TRBD1 matching over 9 bases. The CDR3 here is CSVERTGVAGELFF. In nucleotides, the CDR3 is TGCAGCGTTGAAAGGACAGGGGTGGCCGGGGAGCTGTTTTTT.